This TCR beta chain was identified during a study of OX40 agonist ivuxolimab in advanced cancers. At the level of the study: Those enrolled were around 87% male, with a mean age of about 66 years and ages from roughly 20 to 90. Therapy given before enrollment (anti-PD-1, anti-PD-L1 or anti-CTLA-4) was allowed, and roughly 41% had some. General study findings and limits: Circulating CD4+ and CD8+ T cells showed clonal expansion by week 6 at 0.1 to 3.0 mg/kg.

The germline CDR1 and CDR2 sequences are MGHRA and YSYEKL. V lost 1 base and J lost 3, with 22 bases in between. The length of the CDR3 is 19 residues. Notes on this clone: The antigen is undetermined.

The table came from immunoSEQ multiplex PCR; TCRdb's copy has only in-frame clones and leaves some out. The sample lists around 53,000 clones; approximately 87% were seen once. Sequences were derived from CD4+ or CD8+ T cells sorted from blood, sampled in a trial of the OX40 agonist ivuxolimab. The receptor was derived from an adult with an advanced solid tumor such as melanoma, head and neck, liver or kidney cancer. This rearrangement joins TRBV4-1 to TRBJ1-3; D unresolved. CDR3 bases: TGCGCCAGCAGCCAAGGCGGAAATGGAGGACTGAGATTTGGAAACACCATATATTTT. Translated: CASSQGGNGGLRFGNTIYF.